Following are 3 T cell receptor beta chains from one sample sequenced in a study of cytotoxic CD8 clonotypes in ibrutinib-treated CLL. Some clones are missing from TCRdb's copy, which holds only in-frame ones; the method was immunoSEQ multiplex PCR. The sample contains 4,500 to 7,000 clones, 65% to 70% of which appear only once. The specimen was PBMCs, collected before ibrutinib treatment. The receptor set was obtained from a human donor with chronic lymphocytic leukemia.

Only a few counts were recorded for this clone. The V call is TRBV11-1, the J call TRBJ1-2, with 9 bases that match TRBD1. With 3 bases clipped from V and 7 bases from J, the junction kept 6 bases outside the gene matches. Germline V gene lookup returns CDR1 SGHAT and CDR2 FQDESV (reference sequence). The CDR3 covers 14 residues. The CDR3 nucleotides are TGTGCCAGCAGCTTGGGACAGGGTCTCGGTGGCTACACCTTC. Translated, it gives CASSLGQGLGGYTF. The full variable domain, its missing parts supplied by reference TRBV11-1 and TRBJ1-2, is EAEVAQSPRYKITEKSQAVAFWCDPISGHATLYWYRQILGQGPELLVQFQDESVVDDSQLPKDRFSAERLKGVDSTLKIQPAELGDSAMYLCASSLGQGLGGYTFGSGTRLTVV.

The chain employs TRBV30 and TRBJ1-2, with TRBD1 as a possible D gene (6 bases). CDR1 is GTSNPN and CDR2 is SVGIG in the germline V gene (reference sequence). V shed 4 bases and J shed 2 bases, with 11 bases lying between them. The CDR3 is made up of 13 amino acids. CDR3 loop: CAWTPDSNYGYTF. Written as DNA, the CDR3 is TGTGCCTGGACTCCGGACAGCAACTATGGCTACACCTTC.

This chain links TRBV2 with TRBJ1-1, with 7 bases identical to TRBD1. Germline values: CDR1 SNHLY, CDR2 FYNNEI. There are 11 residues in the CDR3. The CDR3 DNA reads TGTGGTGGGGGGACAGACACTGAAGCTTTCTTT. Amino acids: CGGGTDTEAFF. Drawing the rest from reference TRBV2 and TRBJ1-1, the complete variable domain is EPEVTQTPSHQVTQMGQEVILRCVPISNHLYFYWYRQILGQKVEFLVSFYNNEISEKSEIFDDQFSVERPDGSNFTLKIRSTKLEDSAMYFCGGGTDTEAFFGQGTRLTVV.